This is a list of T cell receptor beta chains from one sample in a study of blood T cell repertoires in COVID-19. Profiling relied on immunoSEQ multiplex PCR, and the TCRdb table lists in-frame clones only, not all of them. The sample includes around 230,000 clones, approximately 78% of them seen just once. The sample consisted of peripheral blood. These receptors all come from a woman aged 55 to 70 with active or convalescent COVID-19. Each CDR3 is given with its conserved first and last residue. A D gene is named only where the DNA matches it firmly. Clone size, where shown, is once, few, many, or a class for clones that have expanded.

abundance: -
v_gene: TRBV6-5
d_gene: -
j_gene: TRBJ1-2
CDR3aa: CASSRGGHYGYTF
CDR3nt: TGTGCCAGCAGCCGGGGGGGCCACTATGGCTACACCTTC

abundance: -
v_gene: TRBV2
d_gene: TRBD1
j_gene: TRBJ1-3
CDR3aa: CASGGQGSGNTIYF
CDR3nt: TGTGCCAGCGGGGGACAGGGGAGTGGAAACACCATATATTTT

abundance: -
v_gene: TRBV11-3
d_gene: -
j_gene: TRBJ2-7
CDR3aa: CASSPGGDYEQYF
CDR3nt: TGTGCCAGCAGCCCCGGAGGGGACTACGAGCAGTACTTC

abundance: -
v_gene: TRBV6-5
d_gene: -
j_gene: TRBJ1-2
CDR3aa: CASSYIGGGYGYTF
CDR3nt: TGTGCCAGCAGTTATATAGGGGGGGGTTATGGCTACACCTTC

abundance: -
v_gene: TRBV6-5
d_gene: TRBD1
j_gene: TRBJ1-5
CDR3aa: CASSTDRAGNQPQHF
CDR3nt: TGTGCCAGCAGTACCGACAGGGCGGGCAATCAGCCCCAGCATTTT

abundance: -
v_gene: TRBV29-1
d_gene: TRBD2
j_gene: TRBJ2-3
CDR3aa: CSVQRTSGGTDTQYF
CDR3nt: TGCAGCGTTCAGCGGACTAGCGGAGGCACAGATACGCAGTATTTT

abundance: few
v_gene: TRBV5-1
d_gene: TRBD1
j_gene: TRBJ1-2
CDR3aa: CASSWTTGSGYTF
CDR3nt: TGCGCCAGCAGCTGGACGACAGGGTCTGGCTACACCTTC

abundance: -
v_gene: TRBV11-2
d_gene: TRBD1
j_gene: TRBJ1-2
CDR3aa: CASSWGQGLLNYGYTF
CDR3nt: TGTGCCAGCAGCTGGGGACAGGGGCTTCTTAACTATGGCTACACCTTC

abundance: -
v_gene: TRBV5-4
d_gene: TRBD1
j_gene: TRBJ2-1
CDR3aa: CATSPDRVTYNEQFF
CDR3nt: TGTGCCACCTCTCCGGACAGGGTTACCTACAATGAGCAGTTCTTC

abundance: -
v_gene: TRBV7-2
d_gene: -
j_gene: TRBJ1-1
CDR3aa: CASRPRSNTEAFF
CDR3nt: TGTGCCAGCCGCCCTCGGAGCAACACTGAAGCTTTCTTT

abundance: -
v_gene: TRBV3-1/TRBV3-2
d_gene: -
j_gene: TRBJ1-1
CDR3aa: CASSQGAGVKAFF
CDR3nt: TGTGCCAGCAGCCAAGGTGCGGGGGTAAAAGCTTTCTTT

abundance: -
v_gene: TRBV5-4
d_gene: TRBD2
j_gene: TRBJ2-2
CDR3aa: CASSPGAGGHGELFF
CDR3nt: TGTGCCAGCAGCCCCGGTGCGGGGGGTCACGGGGAGCTGTTTTTT

abundance: -
v_gene: TRBV5-4
d_gene: TRBD1
j_gene: TRBJ1-6
CDR3aa: CASSPRQGAYNSPLHF
CDR3nt: TGTGCCAGCAGCCCTCGACAGGGGGCTTATAATTCACCCCTCCACTTT

abundance: -
v_gene: TRBV7-2
d_gene: TRBD1
j_gene: TRBJ1-2
CDR3aa: CASRPTGSGGYTF
CDR3nt: TGTGCCAGCAGACCGACAGGGTCTGGAGGCTACACCTTC

abundance: once
v_gene: TRBV6-5
d_gene: -
j_gene: TRBJ1-4
CDR3aa: CASSYGAALNEKLFF
CDR3nt: TGTGCCAGCAGTTACGGGGCAGCCCTTAATGAAAAACTGTTTTTT

abundance: -
v_gene: TRBV6-5
d_gene: TRBD1
j_gene: TRBJ2-7
CDR3aa: CASSYDRDREQYF
CDR3nt: TGTGCCAGCAGTTACGATAGGGACAGGGAGCAGTACTTC

abundance: -
v_gene: TRBV2
d_gene: TRBD1
j_gene: TRBJ1-6
CDR3aa: CASRATGLVGLHF
CDR3nt: TGTGCCAGCAGGGCGACAGGGCTCGTAGGCCTCCACTTT

abundance: few
v_gene: TRBV4-3
d_gene: TRBD1
j_gene: TRBJ1-4
CDR3aa: CASSQVAGQWSEKLFF
CDR3nt: TGCGCCAGCAGCCAAGTTGCGGGACAGTGGAGTGAAAAACTGTTTTTT

abundance: -
v_gene: TRBV5-6
d_gene: -
j_gene: TRBJ1-5
CDR3aa: CASSNTGRGLSNQPQHF
CDR3nt: TGTGCCAGCAGCAATACGGGCAGGGGCCTTAGCAATCAGCCCCAGCATTTT

abundance: -
v_gene: TRBV7-3
d_gene: TRBD1
j_gene: TRBJ2-1
CDR3aa: CASSSYATGGSNEQFF
CDR3nt: TGTGCCAGCAGCTCGTACGCGACAGGGGGAAGCAATGAGCAGTTCTTC

abundance: -
v_gene: TRBV12-5
d_gene: -
j_gene: TRBJ2-1
CDR3aa: CASAMGGASDNLSEQFF
CDR3nt: TGTGCTAGTGCCATGGGGGGGGCCTCCGACAATCTCAGTGAGCAGTTCTTC

abundance: -
v_gene: TRBV11-2
d_gene: -
j_gene: TRBJ1-1
CDR3aa: CASSPGDLRGTEAFF
CDR3nt: TGTGCCAGCAGCCCTGGGGACTTAAGGGGCACTGAAGCTTTCTTT

abundance: -
v_gene: TRBV4-1
d_gene: -
j_gene: TRBJ1-2
CDR3aa: CASSQATRVGGSGYTF
CDR3nt: TGCGCCAGCAGCCAAGCTACCCGGGTCGGAGGATCTGGCTACACCTTC

abundance: -
v_gene: TRBV10-3
d_gene: -
j_gene: TRBJ1-5
CDR3aa: CAISDEGGGNQPQHF
CDR3nt: TGTGCCATCAGTGATGAGGGAGGCGGCAATCAGCCCCAGCATTTT

abundance: -
v_gene: TRBV5-4
d_gene: TRBD1
j_gene: TRBJ1-3
CDR3aa: CASSTGTGGGNTIYF
CDR3nt: TGTGCCAGCAGCACCGGGACAGGTGGTGGAAACACCATATATTTT

abundance: -
v_gene: TRBV4-3
d_gene: TRBD1
j_gene: TRBJ1-2
CDR3aa: CASSQGQGSGYTF
CDR3nt: TGCGCCAGCAGCCAAGGACAGGGCTCAGGCTACACCTTC

abundance: -
v_gene: TRBV10-3
d_gene: TRBD2
j_gene: TRBJ2-1
CDR3aa: CAISDPGLAGPGQFF
CDR3nt: TGTGCCATCAGTGATCCCGGACTAGCGGGGCCCGGGCAGTTCTTC

abundance: -
v_gene: TRBV14
d_gene: -
j_gene: TRBJ1-1
CDR3aa: CASSPLVGLGNTEAFF
CDR3nt: TGTGCCAGCAGCCCCCTAGTGGGACTGGGGAACACTGAAGCTTTCTTT